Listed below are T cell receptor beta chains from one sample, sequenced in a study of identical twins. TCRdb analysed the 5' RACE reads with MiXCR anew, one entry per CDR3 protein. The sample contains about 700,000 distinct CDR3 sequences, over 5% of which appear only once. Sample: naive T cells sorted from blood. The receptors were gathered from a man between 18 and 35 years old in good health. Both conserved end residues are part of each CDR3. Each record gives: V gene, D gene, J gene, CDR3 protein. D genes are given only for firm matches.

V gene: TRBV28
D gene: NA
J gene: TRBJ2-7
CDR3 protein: CASRGSGVGEQYF

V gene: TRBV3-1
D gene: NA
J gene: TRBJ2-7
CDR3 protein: CASSPKNAHRDYEQYF

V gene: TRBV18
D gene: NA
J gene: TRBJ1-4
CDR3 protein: CASSKGNREKLFF

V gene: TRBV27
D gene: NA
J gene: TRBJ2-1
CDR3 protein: CASSRVLSLYNEQFF

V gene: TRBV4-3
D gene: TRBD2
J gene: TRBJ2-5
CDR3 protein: CASSQNPGGLQETQYF

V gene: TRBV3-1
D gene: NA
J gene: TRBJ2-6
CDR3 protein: CAATTLSGANVLTF

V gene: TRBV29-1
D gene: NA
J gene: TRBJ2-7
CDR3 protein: CSVAGAYEQYF

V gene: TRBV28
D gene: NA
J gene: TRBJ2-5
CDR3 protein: CASSPFESQETQYF

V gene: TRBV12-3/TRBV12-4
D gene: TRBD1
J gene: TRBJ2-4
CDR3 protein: CASRGTGLAKNIQYF

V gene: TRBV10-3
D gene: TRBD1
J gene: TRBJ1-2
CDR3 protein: CAITTGDRNYGYTF

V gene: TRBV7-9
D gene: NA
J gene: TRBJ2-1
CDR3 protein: CASSLRGHEQFF

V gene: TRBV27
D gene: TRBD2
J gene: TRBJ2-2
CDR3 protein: CASSLLSGLAGEAGELFF

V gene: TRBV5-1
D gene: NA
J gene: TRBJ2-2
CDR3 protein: CASSLRSGLAGTGELFF

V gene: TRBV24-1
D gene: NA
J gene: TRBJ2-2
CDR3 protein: CATRRVDTGELFF

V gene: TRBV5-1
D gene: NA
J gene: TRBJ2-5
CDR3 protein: CASTAQGFGETQYF

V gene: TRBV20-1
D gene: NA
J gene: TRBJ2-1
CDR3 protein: CSARQFTSTEQFF

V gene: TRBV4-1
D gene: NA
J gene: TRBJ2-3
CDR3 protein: CASSQRTLIDTQYF

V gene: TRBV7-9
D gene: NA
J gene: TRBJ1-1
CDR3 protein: CASMEEGGEAFF

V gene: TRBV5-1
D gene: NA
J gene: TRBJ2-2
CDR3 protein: CASSLLASENTGELFF

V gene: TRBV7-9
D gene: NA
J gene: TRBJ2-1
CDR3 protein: CASSLGFPGEQFF

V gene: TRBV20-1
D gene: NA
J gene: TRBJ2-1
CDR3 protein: CSARDDPAHRGASGYNEQFF

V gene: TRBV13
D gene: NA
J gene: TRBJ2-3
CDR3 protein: CASSYTHSPDFTDTQYF

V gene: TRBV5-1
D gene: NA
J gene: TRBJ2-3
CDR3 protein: CASSSTTDTQYF

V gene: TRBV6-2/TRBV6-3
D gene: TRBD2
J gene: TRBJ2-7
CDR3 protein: CASSYGLAVHEQYF

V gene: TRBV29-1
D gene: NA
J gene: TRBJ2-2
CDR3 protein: CSVAGSNTGELFF

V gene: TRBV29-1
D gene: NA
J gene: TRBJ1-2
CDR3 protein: CSVPGDGYTF

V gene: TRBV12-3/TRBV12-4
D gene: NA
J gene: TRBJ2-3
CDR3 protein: CASAKWTAVADTQYF

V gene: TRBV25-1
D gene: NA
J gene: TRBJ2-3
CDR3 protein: CASSELGRAGTDTQYF

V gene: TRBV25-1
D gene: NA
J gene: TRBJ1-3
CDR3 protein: CASSDRKSSGNTIYF

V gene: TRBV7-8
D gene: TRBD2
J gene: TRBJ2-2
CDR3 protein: CASSLVRREGIGELFF

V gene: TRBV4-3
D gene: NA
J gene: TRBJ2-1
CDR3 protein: CASSQSHRESSYNEQFF

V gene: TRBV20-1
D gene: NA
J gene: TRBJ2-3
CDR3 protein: CSAETTRSGADTQYF

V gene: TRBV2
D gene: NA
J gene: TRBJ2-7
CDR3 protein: CASSAEPSPRTNF

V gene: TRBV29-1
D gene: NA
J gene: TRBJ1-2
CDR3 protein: CSAPRTDYGYTF

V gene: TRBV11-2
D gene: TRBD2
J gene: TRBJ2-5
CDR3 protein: CASSLDPLAGEETQYF

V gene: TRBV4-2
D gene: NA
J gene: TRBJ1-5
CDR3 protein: CASSQDPDQPQHF

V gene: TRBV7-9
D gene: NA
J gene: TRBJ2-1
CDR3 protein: CASSPLISYNEQFF

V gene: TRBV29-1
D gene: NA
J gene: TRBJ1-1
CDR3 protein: CSALGLNTEAFF

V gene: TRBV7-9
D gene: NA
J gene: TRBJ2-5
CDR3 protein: CASSRRQVETQYF

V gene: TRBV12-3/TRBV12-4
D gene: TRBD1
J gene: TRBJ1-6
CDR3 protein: CASSLGAGGSPLHF

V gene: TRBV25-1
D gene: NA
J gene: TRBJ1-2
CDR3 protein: CASRRGNYGYTF

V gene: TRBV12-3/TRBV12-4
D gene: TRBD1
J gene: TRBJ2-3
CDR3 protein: CASPDRVIQDTQYF

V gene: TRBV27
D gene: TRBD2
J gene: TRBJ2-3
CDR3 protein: CASSSILAGRASTDTQYF

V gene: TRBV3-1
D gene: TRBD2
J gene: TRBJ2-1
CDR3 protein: CASSQVLAGGYNEQFF

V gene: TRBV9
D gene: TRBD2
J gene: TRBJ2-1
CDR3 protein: CASSAGGNEQFF

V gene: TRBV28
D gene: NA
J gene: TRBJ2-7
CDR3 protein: CASIGRGYEQYF

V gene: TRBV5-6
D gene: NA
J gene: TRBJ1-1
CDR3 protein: CASSFWGTNTEAFF

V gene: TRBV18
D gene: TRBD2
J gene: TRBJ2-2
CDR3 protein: CASSPRAGVNTGELFF

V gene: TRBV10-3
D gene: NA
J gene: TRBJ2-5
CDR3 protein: CAISESLRSETQYF

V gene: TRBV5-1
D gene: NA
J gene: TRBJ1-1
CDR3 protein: CASSSGRGGQNTEAFF

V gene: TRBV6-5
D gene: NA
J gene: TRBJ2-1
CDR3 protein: CASSYSGRPYNEQFF

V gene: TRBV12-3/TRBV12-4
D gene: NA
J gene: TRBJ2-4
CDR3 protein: CATGGNTENIQYF

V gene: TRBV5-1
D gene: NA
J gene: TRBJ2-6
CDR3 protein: CASSLATRPQSSGANVLTF

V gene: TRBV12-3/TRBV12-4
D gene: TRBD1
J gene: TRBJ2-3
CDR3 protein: CASRSDRDKTDTQYF

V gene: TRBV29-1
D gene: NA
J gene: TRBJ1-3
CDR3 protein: CSVSTSGNTIYF

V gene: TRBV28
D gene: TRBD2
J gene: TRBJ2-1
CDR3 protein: CASQPTGLLGRAPIYNEQFF

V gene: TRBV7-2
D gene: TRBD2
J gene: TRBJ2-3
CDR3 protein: CASSPLTSGRFTDTQYF

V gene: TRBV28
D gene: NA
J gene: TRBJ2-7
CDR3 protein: CASSLLRQGTYEQYF

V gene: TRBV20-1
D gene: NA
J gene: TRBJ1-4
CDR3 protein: CSARLSPEKLFF

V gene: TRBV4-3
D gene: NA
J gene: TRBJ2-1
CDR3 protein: CASSQGFMARSSYNEQFF